Described below is a single T cell receptor beta chain sequence and its context. Its specificity is not known. Looked up from germline, CDR1 is SGHNT and CDR2 is YENEEA. V lost 0 bases and J lost 7, with 10 bases in between. The CDR3 runs 13 residues. Both 60 Vbeta primers and 13 Jbeta primers went into the PCR. Some clones are missing from TCRdb's copy, which holds only in-frame ones; the method was immunoSEQ multiplex PCR. The sample records approximately 110,000 clones, over 60% being singletons. This entry is derived from a study of cytomegalovirus exposure and HLA in healthy donors. Study-level background: For the roughly 400 genotyped donors, more than 80% fell within the Caucasian-associated ancestry cluster.

Broader study findings: Across all donors, roughly uniform sequencing depth was an assumption of the presence/absence analyses. Within a later analysis, the majority of CMV-associated TCR beta chains appeared HLA-restricted.

The sequencing input was PBMCs. The gene calls are TRBV11-3 and TRBJ2-7; D remains unclear. The receptor comes from a woman aged 40-49 years in good health and CMV-seropositive. CDR3: CASSLDQSREQYF. For the CDR3, the DNA is TGTGCCAGCAGCTTAGATCAATCGCGGGAGCAGTACTTC.